These 4 T cell receptor beta chains were all obtained from the same sample, sequenced in a study of T cell responses to AZD1222 COVID-19 vaccine. Clones were read by immunoSEQ multiplex PCR, and TCRdb kept only the in-frame ones, dropping some. The table has approximately 91,000 clones, around nine tenths seen once. Specimen: peripheral blood, collected on day 0 of AZD1222 vaccination. These receptors were collected from an adult in good health.

The CDR3 sequence is CASSTASGSGYGYTF. The CDR3 DNA reads as TGTGCCAGCAGCACCGCCTCAGGGTCCGGCTATGGCTACACCTTC. The chain links TRBV7-3 to TRBJ1-2; tentatively, D is TRBD1 (5 bases). CDR1 and CDR2 (germline): SGHTA, FQGTGA. The length of the CDR3 is 15 residues. V lost 5 bases to trimming and J lost 4 bases, with 17 bases between them.

This chain connects TRBV29-1 to TRBJ2-7; 8 bases agree with TRBD1. This CDR3 contains 14 residues. Looked up from germline, CDR1 is SQVTM and CDR2 is ANQGSEA. V dropped 5 bases and J dropped 3; count of bases not matched to a gene: 9. CDR3 loop: CSVLDREVYYEQYF. The CDR3 DNA is TGCAGCGTTCTGGACAGGGAAGTTTACTACGAGCAGTACTTC.

V usage is TRBV19 and J usage is TRBJ2-5, with D perhaps matching TRBD1 (6 bases). V was pared by 6 bases and J by 5 bases, with 16 bases between. This CDR3 has 14 amino acids. Germline loops: CDR1 LNHDA, CDR2 SQIVND (reference sequence). The CDR3, as DNA: TGTGCCAGTAGGTCGATAGGGGGTAACGAGACCCAGTACTTC. Its protein is CASRSIGGNETQYF.

The V call is TRBV19, the J call TRBJ1-5; D is possibly TRBD1 (6 bases). Trimming took off 9 bases at V and 2 bases at J, with 17 bases between the two ends. CDR1 is LNHDA, CDR2 SQIVND, per germline (reference sequence). The CDR3 is 15 amino acids. The CDR3 DNA reads as TGTGCCAGCGTCCAGGGGAAAGGACGCAATCAGCCCCAGCATTTT. As protein: CASVQGKGRNQPQHF.